One and the same sample provided the 12 T cell receptor beta chains below, sequenced in a study of blood T cells in healthy people across ages. PCR was performed a second time for about 6 to 12 cycles using a sample-barcoded 5' primer and a J-beta primer mix. TCRdb called the 5' RACE reads again in MiXCR, with one record for every CDR3 protein. The table shows about 2 million distinct CDR3 sequences, with around half occurring only once. The source material was blood. These receptors were taken from a woman aged 40 to 50 in good health.

The V gene is TRBV28, the J gene TRBJ2-6; D may correspond to TRBD1 or TRBD2 (5 bases each). Trimming shortened V by 3 bases and J by 2 bases, and 8 bases separated the two germline ends. CDR3 length equals 15 residues. The V gene's germline CDR1 is MDHEN and CDR2 SYDVKM. CDR3 amino acids: CASSLRDAGANVLTF. The CDR3 nucleotides are TGTGCCAGCAGTTTGAGGGACGCTGGGGCCAACGTCCTGACTTTC.

V is TRBV5-1 and J is TRBJ2-1; possible D gene TRBD2, 7 bases. Trimming took off 0 bases at V and 6 bases at J, with 19 bases between the two ends. From germline, CDR1 is SGHRS and CDR2 YFSETQ. The CDR3 has 17 amino acids. This chain's CDR3 is CASSLVGRGPTFNEQFF. DNA of the CDR3: TGCGCCAGCAGCTTGGTGGGGCGGGGGCCCACTTTCAATGAGCAGTTCTTC.

The count of this clonotype is one. The junction does not match germline at one end; this may be a read error. V and J are TRBV9 and TRBJ2-4, with 12 bases lining up with TRBD2. The J call may be in error: the DNA end matches TRBJ2-7 better. The germline V gene encodes CDR1 SGDLS and CDR2 YYNGEE. This CDR3 is built from 15 residues. The CDR3 DNA sequence: TGCGCCAGCAGCGCCCTAGCGGGGGGGGGATACGAGCAGTACTTC. Translating it yields CASSALAGGGYEQYF.

This clonotype was counted only a few times. This rearrangement joins TRBV10-3 to TRBJ2-3, with a possible D match to TRBD1 (5 bases). This CDR3 contains 11 residues. Per the germline V gene, CDR1 is ENHRY and CDR2 is SYGVKD. Between the trimmed V and J ends, which lost 10 bases and 4 bases, there was a span of 9 bases. CDR3 DNA: TGTGCCACCCTACAGGCAGATACGCAGTATTTT. Translating gives CATLQADTQYF.

This clonotype was observed a handful of times. V and J are TRBV20-1 and TRBJ2-7; 7 nucleotides agree with TRBD1. CDR3 length: 12 amino acids. Germline CDR1 is DFQATT and CDR2 is SNEGSKA (reference sequence). J lost 5 bases, V lost 5 bases, and 6 bases had no gene match. This CDR3 is CSAQTGSNEQYF. The CDR3 bases are TGCAGTGCTCAGACAGGGAGTAACGAGCAGTACTTC.

The rearrangement uses TRBV20-1 and TRBJ1-5; a possible D gene is TRBD1 (5 bases). Trimming stripped 5 bases from V and 3 bases from J, with 11 bases between. In germline, CDR1 is DFQATT, CDR2 SNEGSKA (reference sequence). The CDR3 contains 13 residues. The CDR3 coding sequence is TGCAGTGCTCCAGAGGGGAACAATCAGCCCCAGCATTTT. It specifies CSAPEGNNQPQHF.

The chain combines TRBV7-2 with TRBJ2-1; 8 bases agree with TRBD2. The CDR3 covers 15 residues. CDR1 SGHTA and CDR2 FQGNSA come from the germline V gene. V trimming: 4 bases; J trimming: 12 bases; junction bases outside the gene matches: 14. CDR3 sequence reads: CASSSSYGGASRQFF. The CDR3 DNA is TGTGCCAGCAGCTCCTCTTACGGGGGGGCCTCGAGGCAGTTCTTC.

Ten or more counts support this clonotype. This chain joins TRBV27 and TRBJ2-1, with 13 bases matching TRBD2. The V segment lost 7 bases and the J segment 8 bases; nucleotides outside the gene matches: 5. The CDR3 runs to 14 residues. Per the germline V gene, CDR1 is MNHEY and CDR2 is SMNVEV (reference sequence). The CDR3 sequence: CASMGLAGSHEQFF. CDR3 nucleotide sequence: TGTGCCAGCATGGGACTAGCGGGGTCCCATGAGCAGTTCTTC.

The rearrangement joins TRBV11-1 to TRBJ1-2; 7 nucleotides line up with TRBD1. This CDR3 spans 13 amino acids. After removal of 2 bases from V and 8 bases from J, the junction contained 5 bases not matched to a gene. Looked up from germline, CDR1 is SGHAT and CDR2 is FQDESV (reference sequence). CDR3 loop: CASSLLRTGGYTF. CDR3 DNA sequence: TGTGCCAGCAGCTTATTAAGGACAGGCGGCTACACCTTC.

This clonotype was found a few times. The rearrangement uses TRBV3-1 and TRBJ1-2; D is unresolved. This CDR3 spans 12 amino acids. Germline V CDR1 and CDR2: LGHDT, YNNKEL (reference sequence). Trimming cost V 3 bases and J 1 base, with 3 bases left between them. The CDR3 nucleotides read TGTGCCAGCAGCCATCTTAACTATGGCTACACCTTC. Translation: CASSHLNYGYTF.

This chain links TRBV6-5 with TRBJ2-4; 10 bases are shared with TRBD2. The better agreement between TRBJ2-5 and the DNA end casts doubt on the J call. The CDR3 loop spans 18 amino acids. Looked up from germline, CDR1 is MNHEY and CDR2 is SVGAGI. The CDR3 reads CASSYQASGGPHQETQYF. CDR3 DNA: TGTGCCAGCAGTTACCAGGCTAGCGGGGGTCCCCACCAAGAGACCCAGTACTTC.

The table lists this clonotype with a count of one. The chain joins TRBV20-1 to TRBJ2-4; 10 bases line up with TRBD2. Germline CDR1 reads DFQATT; CDR2 reads SNEGSKA (reference sequence). The junction had 14 bases not matched to a gene; V was cut back by 5 bases and J by 13 bases. The CDR3 is made up of 14 amino acids. This CDR3 is CSAGRTSGWNEQYF. The CDR3 nucleotides are TGCAGTGCTGGCAGGACTAGCGGATGGAATGAGCAGTACTTC.